These T cell receptor beta chains were read from a single sample in a study of vaccination and CD4 T cells after COVID-19. TCRdb independently ran MiXCR on the PCR reads; one entry per CDR3 protein. The table shows approximately 11,000 distinct CDR3 sequences, with over 65% occurring only once. No antigen is known for these receptors. The sample taken for sequencing was CD4+ T cells from blood, cultured in vitro. The receptors were sampled from a human donor who had recovered from COVID-19. The CDR3 runs from the conserved cysteine through the conserved F or W. A D gene is named only where the DNA matches it firmly. Clone size is given for some rows only: seen once, a few or many times, or a class if the clone is expanded.

j_gene,len,abundance,d_gene,v_gene,CDR3aa,CDR3nt
TRBJ2-2,13,-,-,TRBV20-1,CSARDSWTGELFF,TGCAGTGCTAGAGACAGTTGGACCGGGGAGCTGTTTTTT
TRBJ1-6,13,-,-,TRBV11-1,CASSRTENSPLHF,TGTGCCAGCAGCAGGACGGAGAATTCACCCCTCCACTTT
TRBJ1-2,12,-,TRBD1,TRBV20-1,CSARRTGDGYTF,TGCAGTGCTAGGAGGACAGGGGACGGCTACACCTTC
TRBJ2-1,16,-,TRBD1,TRBV28,CASRYRGSTVYNEQFF,TGTGCCAGCAGATACAGGGGGTCGACGGTATACAATGAGCAGTTCTTC
TRBJ2-7,12,-,TRBD2,TRBV20-1,CSARLADYEQYF,TGCAGTGCTAGACTAGCGGACTACGAGCAGTACTTC
TRBJ1-6,17,-,-,TRBV7-9,CASSLEVRVQSDSPLHF,TGTGCCAGCAGCTTAGAGGTACGGGTCCAATCGGATTCACCCCTCCACTTT
TRBJ2-1,16,-,TRBD2,TRBV24-1,CATSDGLAGEYNEQFF,TGTGCCACCAGTGATGGCTTGGCGGGAGAGTACAATGAGCAGTTCTTC
TRBJ2-7,12,-,-,TRBV20-1,CSARDGAYEQYF,TGCAGTGCTAGAGATGGAGCCTACGAGCAGTACTTC
TRBJ1-5,15,-,-,TRBV28,CASSTRKASNQPQHF,TGTGCCAGCTCTACCCGGAAGGCTAGCAATCAGCCCCAGCATTTT
TRBJ1-2,16,-,TRBD1,TRBV7-9,CASSLAPGGSGYGYTF,TGTGCCAGCAGCTTAGCCCCAGGGGGTTCGGGCTATGGCTACACCTTC
TRBJ2-5,12,once,-,TRBV20-1,CSGTGDRETQYF,TGCAGTGGGACGGGTGATCGAGAGACCCAGTACTTC
TRBJ2-5,15,-,TRBD2,TRBV20-1,CSAFPSGRGRETQYF,TGCAGTGCTTTTCCTAGCGGGAGGGGCCGAGAGACCCAGTACTTC
TRBJ1-2,12,once,-,TRBV6-1,CASSGDGLGYTF,TGTGCCAGCAGTGGGGACGGTTTGGGCTACACCTTC
TRBJ2-7,13,-,TRBD2,TRBV20-1,CSARGLARDEQYF,TGCAGTGCTCGCGGACTAGCGCGCGACGAGCAGTACTTC
TRBJ2-7,15,-,TRBD1,TRBV27,CACNPLGTGSHEQYF,TGTGCCTGCAACCCGTTGGGGACAGGGAGTCACGAGCAGTACTTC
TRBJ2-7,15,-,-,TRBV7-2,CASSLGGAGGDEQYF,TGTGCCAGCAGCTTAGGGGGTGCAGGGGGGGACGAGCAGTACTTC